A selection of T cell receptor beta chains follows, all from one sample in a study of cytomegalovirus exposure and HLA in healthy donors. The data were produced by immunoSEQ multiplex PCR, yet TCRdb's version contains in-frame clones alone and is incomplete. The table includes fewer than 150,000 clones, about 77% detected once. What was sequenced was PBMCs. Receptors originate from a man over 45 in good health and CMV-seronegative. Each CDR3 is given without its conserved first and last residue. A D gene is named only where the DNA matches it firmly.

d_call | v_call | cdr3_aa
. | TRBV10-3 | AISELSAVPGQY
TRBD1 | TRBV18 | ASSPFISGQGAQTYEQY
TRBD1 | TRBV7-6 | ASSLGTVFVATEAF
TRBD1 | TRBV19 | ASSIRDRGWGNTGELF
. | TRBV28 | ASRWTDLWRGYT
. | TRBV6-6 | ASSYSAGSNEQF
TRBD2 | TRBV11-2 | ASSRTLAGGPSSYEQY
. | TRBV10-2 | ASRSEGVMNTEAF
. | TRBV2 | ASRLGLKLREQF
. | TRBV28 | AGGSSAKIYEQY
. | TRBV6-1 | ASSATLGGGASDTQY
. | TRBV2 | ASSEENGDTEAF
TRBD2 | TRBV7-9 | ASSLLAARDEQF
. | TRBV6-5 | ASSSGGAGNTEAF
TRBD1 | TRBV2 | ASSAGTGLTGELF
TRBD2 | TRBV5-1 | ASSISSGSYNEQF
TRBD1 | TRBV5-1 | ASSFEGASNQPQH
. | TRBV14 | ASSQNGVTGELF
. | TRBV5-4 | ASSLDQGPTEAF
TRBD1 | TRBV18 | ASSITGTDLNQPQH
. | TRBV6-6 | ASSYSIASGTDTQY
. | TRBV29-1 | SVPELGGSIGDTQY
TRBD1 | TRBV6-1 | ASSQGQGPEKLF
. | TRBV27 | ASSLEARNEQF
TRBD1 | TRBV19 | ASRGTDIHQPQH
TRBD1 | TRBV5-1 | ASSRDRGEETQY
TRBD2 | TRBV18 | ASSPGAGLAVYEQY
. | TRBV2 | ASGTRGQETQY
TRBD1 | TRBV4-2 | ASSQRQGDTEAF
TRBD2 | TRBV7-9 | ASSISGRAFSEGTDTQY
TRBD1 | TRBV10-3 | AISETDRGNQPQH
. | TRBV18 | ASSPGNQGKVSYEQY
. | TRBV28 | ASSPQGYTYEQY
TRBD1 | TRBV19 | ASEYTGTGAEKLF
. | TRBV7-9 | ASTPRDSLAYEQY
. | TRBV28 | ASTTSYEQY
. | TRBV5-1 | ASSIEGLASLENEQF